Here is one T cell receptor (beta chain) with its context. These data originate in a study of blood T cell repertoires in COVID-19. Study at large: The United States, Italy and Spain were the sources of the acute and convalescent COVID-19 samples. Sources were T cells, B-cell-depleted T cells, or PBMCs; the material itself was cDNA or gDNA.

As processed by the authors: For nucleated cells, counts were estimated from reference gene primer amplification. TCRdb keeps only in-frame clones here, not all; method: immunoSEQ multiplex PCR. The V and J calls and clone size come from that table; D and trimming were worked out from the DNA. The data contain about 96,000 clones, 70% to 85% of them seen just once; the ten biggest clones take up 17%. This CDR3 has 14 residues. Germline V gene lookup returns CDR1 GTSNPN and CDR2 SVGIG (reference sequence). J lost 7 bases, V lost 2 bases, and 7 bases had no gene match. The TCR sequence derives from a woman aged 60-75 years with acute or convalescent COVID-19. This chain joins TRBV30 and TRBJ2-1; TRBD1 agrees at 8 bases. Specimen: peripheral blood. This CDR3 reads CAWSLTRQGNEQFF. For the CDR3, the DNA is TGTGCCTGGAGTCTCACGCGACAGGGGAATGAGCAGTTCTTC. Full variable domain (missing parts from reference TRBV30 and TRBJ2-1): SQTIHQWPATLVQPVGSPLSLECTVEGTSNPNLYWYRQAAGRGLQLLFYSVGIGQISSEVPQNLSASRPQDRQFILSSKKLLLSDSGFYLCAWSLTRQGNEQFFGPGTRLTVL.